A selection of T cell receptor beta chains follows, all from one sample in a study of T cell responses to AZD1222 COVID-19 vaccine. TCRdb's copy holds only in-frame clones and misses some; the assay was immunoSEQ multiplex PCR. The sample carries fewer than 130,000 clones, about 90% recorded once. This specimen consisted of peripheral blood, obtained on day 0 of AZD1222 vaccination. The receptors originated from an adult in good health. Both conserved end residues are part of each CDR3. The D gene is left open where the match is weak. Not every row has a clone size; where given, it reads once, few, many or a size class.

>TRBV4-2|.|TRBJ1-5|.
TGTGCCAGCAGCCAAGACATAAACGGGCAGCCCCAGCATTTT
CASSQDINGQPQHF
>TRBV15|.|TRBJ1-2|.
TGTGCCACCAGCAGAGCCTTGGAAGGTCTCGGCTATGGCTACACCTTC
CATSRALEGLGYGYTF
>TRBV5-8|.|TRBJ2-1|.
TGTGCCAGCAGCTTAGGCAAAAGCTCCTACAATGAGCAGTTCTTC
CASSLGKSSYNEQFF
>TRBV5-4|.|TRBJ1-3|.
TGTGCCAGCAGCTTTCGCTCTGGAAACACCATATATTTT
CASSFRSGNTIYF
>TRBV2|.|TRBJ1-5|.
TGTGCCAGCAGTGGGGGCAGAAGTCAGCCCCAGCATTTT
CASSGGRSQPQHF
>TRBV29-1|.|TRBJ2-1|.
TGCAGCGTTGGAGACCCGGCCCTAAGGCAGTTCTTC
CSVGDPALRQFF
>TRBV19|.|TRBJ1-1|.
TGTGCCAGTAGTTCGAGGGAACTGAACACTGAAGCTTTCTTT
CASSSRELNTEAFF
>TRBV18|.|TRBJ1-5|TRBD1
TGTGCCAGCTCGGACAGGGAGTTCCGACAGCCCCAGCATTTT
CASSDREFRQPQHF
>TRBV2|.|TRBJ1-6|.
TGTGCCAGCAGTACAACGACGGGCAATTCACCCCTCCACTTT
CASSTTTGNSPLHF
>TRBV7-8|.|TRBJ1-5|TRBD1
TGTGCCAGCAGCTTACTCACACAGGGGCTTCAGCCCCAGCATTTT
CASSLLTQGLQPQHF
>TRBV3-1/TRBV3-2|.|TRBJ1-3|.
TGTGCCAGCAGCCAGAACCCGAGCCGAAACACCATATATTTT
CASSQNPSRNTIYF
>TRBV11-3|.|TRBJ2-1|.
TGTGCCAGCAGCTTAGGGCCCTACATGGGGGAGCAGTTCTTC
CASSLGPYMGEQFF
>TRBV19|.|TRBJ1-4|.
TGTGCCACTCGAGGGATATTTGCAACTAATGAAAAACTGTTTTTT
CATRGIFATNEKLFF
>TRBV7-3|.|TRBJ2-7|.
TGTGCCAGCAGCTTAACGGGGGTCGGCGAGCAGTACTTC
CASSLTGVGEQYF
>TRBV24-1|.|TRBJ1-2|.
TGTGCCACCAGTGATTATACAGGGTTGTCTGGCTACACCTTC
CATSDYTGLSGYTF
>TRBV7-2|.|TRBJ1-5|.
TGTGCCAGCACCGACCCTGTCGGTAATCAGCCCCAGCATTTT
CASTDPVGNQPQHF
>TRBV18|.|TRBJ1-5|.
TGTGCCAGCTCACTCAGAACCCGGGGGTATAGCAATCAGCCCCAGCATTTT
CASSLRTRGYSNQPQHF
>TRBV29-1|.|TRBJ2-7|TRBD1
TGCAGCGTCATCCGGGACAGAGGTTACGAGCAGTACTTC
CSVIRDRGYEQYF
>TRBV5-4|.|TRBJ1-1|TRBD1
TGTGCCAGCAGCTCTGGACAGGGAGCAGTAGATGGCACTGAAGCTTTCTTT
CASSSGQGAVDGTEAFF
>TRBV7-9|.|TRBJ1-1|TRBD1
TGTGCCAGCAGCTCTTTCAGGGGGGGCACTGAAGCTTTCTTT
CASSSFRGGTEAFF
>TRBV7-9|.|TRBJ2-5|.
TGTGCCAGCAGCTCCCGTGACTGGTACCAAGAGACCCAGTACTTC
CASSSRDWYQETQYF
>TRBV6-5|few|TRBJ2-4|.
TGTGCCAGCAGTCAGAACGACGGAGCCAAAAACATTCAGTACTTC
CASSQNDGAKNIQYF
>TRBV9|.|TRBJ2-3|TRBD2
TGTGCCAGCAGCGTAGAAGGTGCTAGCGGGGGGGCAGATACGCAGTATTTT
CASSVEGASGGADTQYF
>TRBV7-9|.|TRBJ2-7|.
TGTGCCAGCAGCTTAGGGACAGAACTCTACGAGCAGTACTTC
CASSLGTELYEQYF
>TRBV13|.|TRBJ2-7|TRBD1
TGTGCCAGCAGGGGACAGAGCTACGAGCAGTACTTC
CASRGQSYEQYF
>TRBV27|.|TRBJ1-2|.
TGTGCCAGCAGTTTATTTTCGGGGGACTATGGCTACACCTTC
CASSLFSGDYGYTF
>TRBV7-2|few|TRBJ2-1|TRBD2
TGTGCCAGCAGCTTAAACTTACTAGCGGGAGGCCGAAATGAGCAGTTCTTC
CASSLNLLAGGRNEQFF
>TRBV29-1|.|TRBJ1-2|.
TGCAGCGTTGAAGATTCGGGGACACCTCACTATGGCTACACCTTC
CSVEDSGTPHYGYTF
>TRBV7-9|.|TRBJ1-1|.
TGTGCCAGCAGCCCGAGCCTGGGGGGATTGACTGAAGCTTTCTTT
CASSPSLGGLTEAFF
>TRBV5-1|.|TRBJ2-7|.
TGCGCCAGCAGCTTGGTGGGCCCCACCGGCTACGAGCAGTACTTC
CASSLVGPTGYEQYF
>TRBV19|.|TRBJ2-2|TRBD1
TGTGCCAGTAGCGACAGGGCCACCACCGGGGAGCTGTTTTTT
CASSDRATTGELFF
>TRBV5-4|few|TRBJ1-6|.
TGTGCCAGCAGCCTACCCAATACAGAATCACCCCTCCACTTT
CASSLPNTESPLHF
>TRBV20-1|.|TRBJ1-1|.
TGCAGTGCTAGTCGCGAGAACACTGAAGCTTTCTTT
CSASRENTEAFF
>TRBV9|.|TRBJ2-3|.
TGTGCCAGCAGCACCTCGTCCCCACTGGATGGCACAGATACGCAGTATTTT
CASSTSSPLDGTDTQYF
>TRBV5-6|.|TRBJ1-2|.
TGTGCCAGCAGCTTGGTCATGCAGCGGGGGGCGGAAGGCTACACCTTC
CASSLVMQRGAEGYTF
>TRBV27|.|TRBJ2-1|.
TGTGCCAGCAGTTTACGGGCACTAGTTAGCCCCTACAATGAGCAGTTCTTC
CASSLRALVSPYNEQFF
>TRBV5-1|once|TRBJ2-3|TRBD2
TGCGCCAGCAGCTTGTTTAGCGGGAGGAGGGGAGATACGCAGTATTTT
CASSLFSGRRGDTQYF
>TRBV5-1|once|TRBJ2-7|.
TGCGCCAGCAGCTTGGCCGGCTCCGAGCAGTACTTC
CASSLAGSEQYF